This section outlines one T cell receptor (beta chain) sequence together with its context. Its specificity is not known. The CDR3 is 17 amino acids. Germline CDR1 GTSNPN, CDR2 SVGIG (reference sequence). Germline trimming cut 2 bases from V and 5 bases from J; bases unmatched to any gene: 12. Sequenced by immunoSEQ multiplex PCR; TCRdb stores in-frame clones only, minus some. The sample lists some 97,000 clones, less than 90% occurring once. This entry is derived from a study of T cell responses to AZD1222 COVID-19 vaccine. Broader study findings: Only 5 or 6 individuals given AZD1222 were seropositive at baseline. Females made up more of the donors, who were largely white British, and clonal diversity may have come out too low.

This sequence originates from an adult in good health. The V gene is TRBV30, the J gene TRBJ1-4, with 9 bases lining up with TRBD1. The sample here was peripheral blood, taken on day 0 of AZD1222 vaccination. As DNA, the CDR3 is TGTGCCTGGAGTCCACGGTACACAGGGGGCTCGAATGAAAAACTGTTTTTT. Amino acid sequence: CAWSPRYTGGSNEKLFF.